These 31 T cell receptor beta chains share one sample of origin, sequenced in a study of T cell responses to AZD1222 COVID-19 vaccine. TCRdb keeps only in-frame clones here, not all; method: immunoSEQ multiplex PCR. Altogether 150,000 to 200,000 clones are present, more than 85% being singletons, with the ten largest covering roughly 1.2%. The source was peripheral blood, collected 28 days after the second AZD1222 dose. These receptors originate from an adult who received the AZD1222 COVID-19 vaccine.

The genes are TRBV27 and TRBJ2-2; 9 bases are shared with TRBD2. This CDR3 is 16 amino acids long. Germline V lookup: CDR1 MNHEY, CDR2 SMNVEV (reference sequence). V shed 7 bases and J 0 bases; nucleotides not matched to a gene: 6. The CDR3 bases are TGTGCCAGCAAGGCTAGCGGGACCACGAACACCGGGGAGCTGTTTTTT. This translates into CASKASGTTNTGELFF.

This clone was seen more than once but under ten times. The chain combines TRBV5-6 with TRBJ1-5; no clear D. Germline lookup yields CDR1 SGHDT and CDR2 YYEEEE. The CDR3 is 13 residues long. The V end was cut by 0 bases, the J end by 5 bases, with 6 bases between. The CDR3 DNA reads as TGTGCCAGCAGCTTGGTGGGGTATCAGCCCCAGCATTTT. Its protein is CASSLVGYQPQHF.

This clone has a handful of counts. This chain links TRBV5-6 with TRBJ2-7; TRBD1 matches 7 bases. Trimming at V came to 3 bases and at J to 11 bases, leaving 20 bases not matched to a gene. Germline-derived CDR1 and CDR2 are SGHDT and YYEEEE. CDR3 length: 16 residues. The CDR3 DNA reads TGTGCCAGCAGCTGGTGGACGGGACAGCTCTCCGGGTTGAAGTACTTC. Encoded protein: CASSWWTGQLSGLKYF.

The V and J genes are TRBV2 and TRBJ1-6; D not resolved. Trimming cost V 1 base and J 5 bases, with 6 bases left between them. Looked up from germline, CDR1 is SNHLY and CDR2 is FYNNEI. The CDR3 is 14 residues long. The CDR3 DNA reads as TGTGCCAGCAGTGAAGTAGGTGATAATTCACCCCTCCACTTT. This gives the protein CASSEVGDNSPLHF.

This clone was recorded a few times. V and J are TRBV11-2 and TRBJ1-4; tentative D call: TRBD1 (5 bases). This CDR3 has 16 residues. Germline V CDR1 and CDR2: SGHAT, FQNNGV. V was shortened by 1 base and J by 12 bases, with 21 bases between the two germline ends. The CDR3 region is CASSLGPGAGSLELFF. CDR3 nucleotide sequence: TGTGCCAGCAGCTTAGGCCCTGGGGCAGGCAGCTTGGAACTGTTTTTT.

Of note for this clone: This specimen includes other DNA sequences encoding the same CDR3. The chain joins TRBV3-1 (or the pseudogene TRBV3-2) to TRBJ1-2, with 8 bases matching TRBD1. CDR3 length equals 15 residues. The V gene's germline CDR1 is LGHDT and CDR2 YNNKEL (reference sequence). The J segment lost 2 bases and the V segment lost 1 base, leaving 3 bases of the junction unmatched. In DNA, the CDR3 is TGTGCCAGCAGCCAAGGGACAGGGCGGAACTATGGCTACACCTTC. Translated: CASSQGTGRNYGYTF.

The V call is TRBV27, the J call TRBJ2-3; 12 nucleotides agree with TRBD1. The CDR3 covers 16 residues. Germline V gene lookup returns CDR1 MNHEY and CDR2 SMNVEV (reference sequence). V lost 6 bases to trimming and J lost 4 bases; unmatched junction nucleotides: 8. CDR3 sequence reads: CASSQGTGGVSDTQYF. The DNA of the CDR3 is TGTGCCAGCAGCCAGGGGACAGGGGGCGTATCAGATACGCAGTATTTT.

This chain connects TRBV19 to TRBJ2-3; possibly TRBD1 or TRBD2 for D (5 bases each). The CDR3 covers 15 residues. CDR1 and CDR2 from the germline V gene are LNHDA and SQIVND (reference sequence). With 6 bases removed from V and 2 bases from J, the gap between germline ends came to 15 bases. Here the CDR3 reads CASRIGWGTTDTQYF. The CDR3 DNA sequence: TGTGCCAGTAGAATTGGGTGGGGGACCACAGATACGCAGTATTTT. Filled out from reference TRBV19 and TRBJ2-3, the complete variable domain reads DGGITQSPKYLFRKEGQNVTLSCEQNLNHDAMYWYRQDPGQGLRLIYYSQIVNDFQKGDIAEGYSVSREKKESFPLTVTSAQKNPTAFYLCASRIGWGTTDTQYFGPGTRLTVL.

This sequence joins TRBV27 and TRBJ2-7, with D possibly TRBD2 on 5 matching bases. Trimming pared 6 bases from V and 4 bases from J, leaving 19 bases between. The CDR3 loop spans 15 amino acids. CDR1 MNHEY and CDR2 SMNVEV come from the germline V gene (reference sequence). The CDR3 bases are TGTGCCAGCAGCCACGGACTCACGGGTTCTTACGAGCAGTACTTC. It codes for CASSHGLTGSYEQYF.

DNA of the CDR3: TGTGCCAGCAGTTTCGGATTCTCTGGGGCCAACGTCCTGACTTTC. It translates to CASSFGFSGANVLTF. The chain employs TRBV27 and TRBJ2-6; D is unclear. V lost 3 bases and J 0 bases, leaving 6 bases between the germline ends. The CDR3 has 15 residues. Germline V gene sequence: CDR1 MNHEY, CDR2 SMNVEV (reference sequence).

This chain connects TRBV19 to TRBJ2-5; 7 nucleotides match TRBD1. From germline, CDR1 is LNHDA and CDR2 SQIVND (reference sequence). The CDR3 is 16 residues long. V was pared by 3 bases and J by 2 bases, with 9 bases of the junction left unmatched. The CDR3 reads CASSIRGGGWQETQYF. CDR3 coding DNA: TGTGCCAGTAGTATCCGAGGGGGCGGCTGGCAAGAGACCCAGTACTTC.

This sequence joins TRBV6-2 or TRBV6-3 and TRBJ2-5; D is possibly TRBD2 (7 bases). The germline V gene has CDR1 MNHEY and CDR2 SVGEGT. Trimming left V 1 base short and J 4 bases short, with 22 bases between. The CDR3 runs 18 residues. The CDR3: CASSYFGGGLSRGETQYF. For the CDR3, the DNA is TGTGCCAGCAGTTACTTTGGCGGGGGCCTCTCAAGGGGAGAGACCCAGTACTTC.

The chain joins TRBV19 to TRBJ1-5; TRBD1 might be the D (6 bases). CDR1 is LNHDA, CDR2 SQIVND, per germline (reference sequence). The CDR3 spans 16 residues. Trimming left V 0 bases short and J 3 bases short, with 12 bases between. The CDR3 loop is CASSIDPGGLNQPQHF. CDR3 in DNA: TGTGCCAGTAGTATAGATCCGGGGGGGCTCAATCAGCCCCAGCATTTT.

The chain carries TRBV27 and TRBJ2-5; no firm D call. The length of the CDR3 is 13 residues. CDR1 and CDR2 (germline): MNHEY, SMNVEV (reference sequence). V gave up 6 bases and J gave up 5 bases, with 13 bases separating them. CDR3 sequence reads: CASRKSSAETQYF. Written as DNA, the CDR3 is TGTGCCAGCAGAAAGAGCTCGGCTGAGACCCAGTACTTC.

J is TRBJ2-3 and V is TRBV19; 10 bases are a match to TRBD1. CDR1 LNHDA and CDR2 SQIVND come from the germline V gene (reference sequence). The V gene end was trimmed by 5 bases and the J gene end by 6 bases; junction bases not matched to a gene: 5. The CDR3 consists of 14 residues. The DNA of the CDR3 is TGTGCCAGTAGTTCCCGACAGGGGGCGGATACGCAGTATTTT. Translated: CASSSRQGADTQYF.

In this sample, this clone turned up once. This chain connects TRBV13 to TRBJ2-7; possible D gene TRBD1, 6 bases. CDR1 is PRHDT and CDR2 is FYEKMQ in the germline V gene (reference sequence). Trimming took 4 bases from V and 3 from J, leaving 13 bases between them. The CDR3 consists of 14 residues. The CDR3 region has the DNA TGTGCCAGCAGCTCCCCGGGACACGGCTACGAGCAGTACTTC. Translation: CASSSPGHGYEQYF.

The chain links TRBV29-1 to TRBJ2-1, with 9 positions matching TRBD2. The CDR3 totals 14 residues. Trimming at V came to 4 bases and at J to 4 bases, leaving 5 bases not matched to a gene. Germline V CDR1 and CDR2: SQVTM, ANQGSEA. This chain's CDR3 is CSVGLAGHYNEQFF. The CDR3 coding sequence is TGCAGCGTTGGGCTAGCGGGACATTACAATGAGCAGTTCTTC.

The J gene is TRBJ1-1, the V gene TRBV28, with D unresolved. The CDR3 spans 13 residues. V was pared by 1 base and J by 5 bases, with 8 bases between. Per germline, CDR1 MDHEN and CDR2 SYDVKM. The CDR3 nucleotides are TGTGCCAGCAGTTTATTCACAGTTACTGAAGCTTTCTTT. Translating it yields CASSLFTVTEAFF. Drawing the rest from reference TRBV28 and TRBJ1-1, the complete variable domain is DVKVTQSSRYLVKRTGEKVFLECVQDMDHENMFWYRQDPGLGLRLIYFSYDVKMKEKGDIPEGYSVSREKKERFSLILESASTNQTSMYLCASSLFTVTEAFFGQGTRLTVV.

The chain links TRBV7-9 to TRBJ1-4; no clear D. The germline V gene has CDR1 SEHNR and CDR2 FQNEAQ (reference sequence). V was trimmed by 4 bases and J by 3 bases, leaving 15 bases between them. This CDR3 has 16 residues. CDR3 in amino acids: CASSSPQVSANEKLFF. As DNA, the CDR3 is TGTGCCAGCAGCTCCCCCCAGGTCTCGGCTAATGAAAAACTGTTTTTT.

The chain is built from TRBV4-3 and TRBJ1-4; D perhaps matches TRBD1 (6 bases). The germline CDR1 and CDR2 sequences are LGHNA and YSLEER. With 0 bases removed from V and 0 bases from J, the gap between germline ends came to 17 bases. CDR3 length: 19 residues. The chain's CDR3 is CASSQDLPVTGSTNEKLFF. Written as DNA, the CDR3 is TGCGCCAGCAGCCAAGATCTACCTGTGACAGGTTCAACTAATGAAAAACTGTTTTTT.

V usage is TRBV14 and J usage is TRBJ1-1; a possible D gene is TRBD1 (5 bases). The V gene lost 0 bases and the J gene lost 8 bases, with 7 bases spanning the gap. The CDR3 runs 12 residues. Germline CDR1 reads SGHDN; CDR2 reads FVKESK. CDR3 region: CASSQDWGEAFF. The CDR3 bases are TGTGCCAGCAGCCAAGATTGGGGGGAAGCTTTCTTT.

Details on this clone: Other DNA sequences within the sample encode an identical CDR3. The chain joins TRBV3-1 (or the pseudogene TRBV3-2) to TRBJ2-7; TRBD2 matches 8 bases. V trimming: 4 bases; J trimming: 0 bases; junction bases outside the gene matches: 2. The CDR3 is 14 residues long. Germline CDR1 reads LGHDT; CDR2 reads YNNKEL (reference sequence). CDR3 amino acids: CASSPRGGSYEQYF. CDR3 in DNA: TGTGCCAGCAGCCCCCGGGGGGGCTCCTACGAGCAGTACTTC.

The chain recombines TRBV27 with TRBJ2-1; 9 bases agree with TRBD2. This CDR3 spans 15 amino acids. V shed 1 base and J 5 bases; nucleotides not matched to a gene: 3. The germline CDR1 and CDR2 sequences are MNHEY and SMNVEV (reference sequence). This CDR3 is CASSLWRLADNEQFF. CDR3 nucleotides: TGTGCCAGCAGTTTATGGCGACTAGCGGACAATGAGCAGTTCTTC.

CDR3 residues: CASSIPAGVYNEQFF. CDR3 nucleotide sequence: TGTGCCAGTAGTATTCCAGCGGGGGTTTACAATGAGCAGTTCTTC. The chain joins TRBV19 to TRBJ2-1, with TRBD2 identical over 8 bases. From germline, CDR1 is LNHDA and CDR2 SQIVND (reference sequence). There are 15 residues in the CDR3. V gave up 3 bases and J gave up 4 bases; unmatched junction bases: 5.

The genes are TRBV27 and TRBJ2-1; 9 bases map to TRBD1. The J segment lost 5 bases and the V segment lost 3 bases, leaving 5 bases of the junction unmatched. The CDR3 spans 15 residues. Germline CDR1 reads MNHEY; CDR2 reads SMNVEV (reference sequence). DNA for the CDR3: TGTGCCAGCAGTTTTACGGGACAGGGCCACAATGAGCAGTTCTTC. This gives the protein CASSFTGQGHNEQFF.

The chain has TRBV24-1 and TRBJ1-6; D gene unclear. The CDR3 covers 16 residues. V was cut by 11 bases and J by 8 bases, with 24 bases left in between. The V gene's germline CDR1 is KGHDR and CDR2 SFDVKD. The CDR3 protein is CAILWRRARLDSPLHF. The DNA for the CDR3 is TGTGCCATCCTCTGGCGGAGGGCCAGGCTTGATTCACCCCTCCACTTT.

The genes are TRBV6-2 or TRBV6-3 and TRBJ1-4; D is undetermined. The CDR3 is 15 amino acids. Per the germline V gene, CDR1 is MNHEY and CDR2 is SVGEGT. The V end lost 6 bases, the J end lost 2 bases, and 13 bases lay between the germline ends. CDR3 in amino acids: CASSWPRVTNEKLFF. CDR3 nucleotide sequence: TGTGCCAGCAGCTGGCCCCGGGTCACTAATGAAAAACTGTTTTTT.

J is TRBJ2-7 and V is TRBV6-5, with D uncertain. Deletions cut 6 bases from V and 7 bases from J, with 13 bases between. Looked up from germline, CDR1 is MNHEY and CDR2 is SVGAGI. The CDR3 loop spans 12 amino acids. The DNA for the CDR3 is TGTGCCAGCAGGGCCTCTATCGGGGAGCAGTACTTC. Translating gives CASRASIGEQYF.

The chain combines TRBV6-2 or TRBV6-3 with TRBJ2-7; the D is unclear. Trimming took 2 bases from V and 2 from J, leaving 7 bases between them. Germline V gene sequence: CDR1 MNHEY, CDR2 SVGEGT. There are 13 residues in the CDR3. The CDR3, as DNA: TGTGCCAGCAGTTACGGGTTTCCCTACGAGCAGTACTTC. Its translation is CASSYGFPYEQYF.

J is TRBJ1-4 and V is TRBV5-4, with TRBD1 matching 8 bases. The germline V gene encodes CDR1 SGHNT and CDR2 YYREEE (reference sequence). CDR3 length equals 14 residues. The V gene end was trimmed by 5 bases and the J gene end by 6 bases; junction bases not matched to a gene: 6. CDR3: CASRKDREYEKLFF. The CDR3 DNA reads TGTGCCAGCAGAAAGGACAGGGAGTATGAAAAACTGTTTTTT. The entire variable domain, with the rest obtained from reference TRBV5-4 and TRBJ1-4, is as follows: ETGVTQSPTHLIKTRGQQVTLRCSSQSGHNTVSWYQQALGQGPQFIFQYYREEENGRGNFPPRFSGLQFPNYSSELNVNALELDDSALYLCASRKDREYEKLFFGSGTQLSVL.

CDR3 DNA sequence: TGTGCCGTGGGGATGAATCAGCCCCAGCATTTT. Its translation: CAVGMNQPQHF. The chain is built from TRBV19 and TRBJ1-5, with D hard to call. This CDR3 is built from 11 residues. Germline lookup yields CDR1 LNHDA and CDR2 SQIVND (reference sequence). Trimming took 11 bases from V and 4 from J, leaving 9 bases between them.